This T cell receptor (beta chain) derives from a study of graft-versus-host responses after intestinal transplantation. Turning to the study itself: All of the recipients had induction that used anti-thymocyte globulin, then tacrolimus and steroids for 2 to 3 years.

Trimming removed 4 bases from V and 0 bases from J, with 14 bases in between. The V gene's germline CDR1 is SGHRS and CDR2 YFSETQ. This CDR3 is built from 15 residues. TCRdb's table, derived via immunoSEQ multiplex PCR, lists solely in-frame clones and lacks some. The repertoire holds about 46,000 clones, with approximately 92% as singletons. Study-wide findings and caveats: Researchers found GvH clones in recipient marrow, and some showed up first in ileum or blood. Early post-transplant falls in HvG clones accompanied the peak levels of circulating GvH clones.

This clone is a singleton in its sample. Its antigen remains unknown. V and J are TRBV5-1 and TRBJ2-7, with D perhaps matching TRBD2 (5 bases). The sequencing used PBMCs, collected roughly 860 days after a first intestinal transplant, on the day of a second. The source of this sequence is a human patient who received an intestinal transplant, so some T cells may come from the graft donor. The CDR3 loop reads CASSPERRSSYEQYF. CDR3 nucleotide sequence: TGCGCCAGCAGCCCAGAGCGGAGGAGCTCCTACGAGCAGTACTTC.